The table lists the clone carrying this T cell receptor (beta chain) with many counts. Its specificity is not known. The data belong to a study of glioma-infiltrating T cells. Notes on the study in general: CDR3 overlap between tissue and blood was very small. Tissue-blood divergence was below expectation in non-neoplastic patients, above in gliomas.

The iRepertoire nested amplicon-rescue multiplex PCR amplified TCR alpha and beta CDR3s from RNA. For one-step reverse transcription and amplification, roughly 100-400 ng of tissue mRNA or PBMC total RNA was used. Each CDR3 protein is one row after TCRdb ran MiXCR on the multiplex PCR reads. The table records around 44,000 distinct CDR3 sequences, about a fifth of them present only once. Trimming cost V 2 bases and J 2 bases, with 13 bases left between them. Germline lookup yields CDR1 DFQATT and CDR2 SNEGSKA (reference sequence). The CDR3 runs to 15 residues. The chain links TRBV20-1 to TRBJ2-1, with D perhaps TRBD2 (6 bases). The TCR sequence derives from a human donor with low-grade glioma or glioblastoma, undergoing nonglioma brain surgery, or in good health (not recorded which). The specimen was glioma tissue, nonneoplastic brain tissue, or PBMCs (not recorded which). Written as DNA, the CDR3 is TGCAGTGCTAGAAGGACTACCTTTACCTACAATGAGCAGTTCTTC. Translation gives CSARRTTFTYNEQFF.